This TCR beta chain was captured in a study of cytomegalovirus exposure and HLA in healthy donors. This PCR relied on a set of 60 Vbeta primers and 13 Jbeta primers. The table came from immunoSEQ multiplex PCR; TCRdb's copy has only in-frame clones and leaves some out. The sample carries approximately 110,000 clones, about 16% recorded once. For this clone: Its antigen is not known.

The CDR3 consists of 14 residues. The V and J ends lost 3 bases and 7 bases respectively, with 16 bases between them. The study, taken as a whole, reports: An analysis that was carried out later associated 16,951 TCR beta sequences with HLA alleles at 0.05 false discovery rate. The study listed about 150 cytomegalovirus-associated TCR beta chains.

The chain recombines TRBV23-1 with TRBJ2-7, with D perhaps matching TRBD2 (6 bases). TRBV23-1 is an ORF, with its function uncertain. The sequenced material came from PBMCs. The source of this sequence is a woman under 30 in good health and CMV-seronegative. The CDR3 here is CASSHTRAGTEQYF. CDR3 DNA: TGCGCCAGCAGTCACACCCGAGCGGGTACGGAGCAGTACTTC.